This T cell receptor beta chain was recovered during a study of blood T cell repertoires in COVID-19. In its sample, this clone was seen once. TCRdb's table, derived via immunoSEQ multiplex PCR, lists solely in-frame clones and lacks some. The data contain about 280,000 clones, 85% to 95% of them singletons. Sequencing was carried out using PBMCs or T cells enriched from blood (not recorded which). This sequence originates from a man aged 35-49 years who had been exposed to COVID-19.

The CDR3 sequence is CASSEGTVNTEAFF. The CDR3 DNA sequence: TGTGCCAGCAGCGAGGGGACAGTGAACACTGAAGCTTTCTTT. The chain is built from TRBV9 and TRBJ1-1, with TRBD1 matching over 7 bases. This CDR3 comprises 14 residues. Germline V gene sequence: CDR1 SGDLS, CDR2 YYNGEE. The junction had 2 bases not matched to a gene; V was cut back by 3 bases and J by 0 bases.